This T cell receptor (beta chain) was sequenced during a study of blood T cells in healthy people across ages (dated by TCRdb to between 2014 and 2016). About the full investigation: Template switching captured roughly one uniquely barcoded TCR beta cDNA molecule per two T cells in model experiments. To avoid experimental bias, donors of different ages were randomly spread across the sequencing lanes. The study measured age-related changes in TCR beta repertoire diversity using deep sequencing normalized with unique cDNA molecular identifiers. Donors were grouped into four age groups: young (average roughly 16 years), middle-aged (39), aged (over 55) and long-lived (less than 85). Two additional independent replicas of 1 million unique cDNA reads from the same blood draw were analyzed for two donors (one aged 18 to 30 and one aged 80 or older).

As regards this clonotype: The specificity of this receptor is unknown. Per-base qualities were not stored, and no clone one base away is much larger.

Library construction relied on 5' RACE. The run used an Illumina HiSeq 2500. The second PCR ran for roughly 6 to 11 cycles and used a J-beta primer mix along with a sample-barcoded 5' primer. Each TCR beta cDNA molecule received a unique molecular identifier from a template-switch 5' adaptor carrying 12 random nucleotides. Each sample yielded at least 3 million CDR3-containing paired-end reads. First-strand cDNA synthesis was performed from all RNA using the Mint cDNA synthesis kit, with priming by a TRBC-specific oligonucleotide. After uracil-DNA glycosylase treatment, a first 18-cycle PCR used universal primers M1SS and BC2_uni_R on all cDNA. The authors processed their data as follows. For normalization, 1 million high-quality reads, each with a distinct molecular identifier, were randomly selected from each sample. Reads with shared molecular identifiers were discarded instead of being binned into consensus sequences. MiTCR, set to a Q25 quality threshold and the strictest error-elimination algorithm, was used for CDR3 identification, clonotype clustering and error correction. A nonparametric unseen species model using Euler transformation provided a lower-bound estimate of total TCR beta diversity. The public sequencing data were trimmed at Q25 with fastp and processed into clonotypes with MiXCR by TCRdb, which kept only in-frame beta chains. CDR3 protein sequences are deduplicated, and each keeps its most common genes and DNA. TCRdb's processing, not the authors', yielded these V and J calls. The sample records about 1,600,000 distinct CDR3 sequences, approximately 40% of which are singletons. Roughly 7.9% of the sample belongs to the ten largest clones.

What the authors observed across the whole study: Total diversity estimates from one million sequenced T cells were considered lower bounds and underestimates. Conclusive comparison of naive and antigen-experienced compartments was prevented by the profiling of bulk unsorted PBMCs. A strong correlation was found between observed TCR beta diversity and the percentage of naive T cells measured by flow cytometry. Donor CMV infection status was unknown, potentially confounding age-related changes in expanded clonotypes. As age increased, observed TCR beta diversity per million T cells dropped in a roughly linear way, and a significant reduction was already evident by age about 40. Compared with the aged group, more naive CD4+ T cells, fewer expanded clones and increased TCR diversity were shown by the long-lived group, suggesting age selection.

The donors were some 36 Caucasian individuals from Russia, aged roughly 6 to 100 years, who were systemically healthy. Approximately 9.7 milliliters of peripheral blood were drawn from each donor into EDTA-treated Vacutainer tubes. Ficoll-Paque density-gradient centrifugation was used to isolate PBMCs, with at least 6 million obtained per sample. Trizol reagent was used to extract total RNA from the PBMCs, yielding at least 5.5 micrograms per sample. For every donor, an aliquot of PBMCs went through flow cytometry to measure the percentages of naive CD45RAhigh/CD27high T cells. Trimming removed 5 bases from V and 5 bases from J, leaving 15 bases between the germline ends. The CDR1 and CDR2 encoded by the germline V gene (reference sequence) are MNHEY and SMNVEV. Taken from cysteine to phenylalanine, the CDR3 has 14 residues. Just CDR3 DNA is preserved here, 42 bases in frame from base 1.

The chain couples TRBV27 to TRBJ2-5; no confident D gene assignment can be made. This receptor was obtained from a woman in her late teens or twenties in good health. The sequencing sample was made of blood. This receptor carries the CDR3 CASSPNRLGETQYF. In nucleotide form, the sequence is TGTGCCAGCAGTCCCAATAGGCTCGGCGAGACCCAGTACTTC.